The following is a TCR beta chain sequence with its context. This sample is part of a study of blood T cells in healthy people across ages. Combining a sample-barcoded 5' primer with a J-beta primer mix, a second PCR ran for roughly 7 to 12 cycles. TCRdb re-derived calls from the 5' RACE reads in MiXCR, one entry per CDR3 protein. The table records about 750,000 distinct CDR3 sequences, 50% to 65% of them present only once. The ends lost 6 bases at V and 7 bases at J; junction bases unmatched: 5. This CDR3 is built from 14 residues. Sequenced input: blood. The sequence derives from a man at least 80 years old in good health. The gene calls are TRBV12-3 or TRBV12-4 and TRBJ1-6; TRBD1 aligns across 8 bases. In DNA, the CDR3 is TGTGCCAGCAGACTTCAGGGGGCGAATTCACCCCTCCACTTT. This encodes CASRLQGANSPLHF.